This T cell receptor (beta chain) derives from a study of cytomegalovirus exposure and HLA in healthy donors. Overall study findings and caveats: Serostatus for CMV was the only available immune exposure information. Accurate HLA-A and HLA-B prediction from TCR beta sequences was reported for most subjects. The study listed under 200 cytomegalovirus-associated TCR beta chains.

Comment on this clone: Its target is unknown.

13 Jbeta primers and 60 Vbeta primers were used for the PCR. Clones were sequenced by immunoSEQ multiplex PCR, and TCRdb holds only the in-frame ones, with some missing. The sample lists roughly 160,000 clones; less than 85% were seen once. The receptor was isolated from a man aged 60 to 69 in good health and CMV-seronegative. Sequencing was carried out using PBMCs.

The CDR3 nucleotides read TGTGCCTGGAGTTGGAGTATTGGAACTAATGAAAAACTGTTTTTT. Translation gives CAWSWSIGTNEKLFF. The rearrangement uses TRBV30 and TRBJ1-4; D not resolved. The germline gives CDR1 GTSNPN, CDR2 SVGIG (reference sequence). V was pared by 2 bases and J by 1 base, with 11 bases between. This CDR3 spans 15 amino acids. The full variable domain, with the rest looked up from reference TRBV30 and TRBJ1-4, is SQTIHQWPATLVQPVGSPLSLECTVEGTSNPNLYWYRQAAGRGLQLLFYSVGIGQISSEVPQNLSASRPQDRQFILSSKKLLLSDSGFYLCAWSWSIGTNEKLFFGSGTQLSVL.